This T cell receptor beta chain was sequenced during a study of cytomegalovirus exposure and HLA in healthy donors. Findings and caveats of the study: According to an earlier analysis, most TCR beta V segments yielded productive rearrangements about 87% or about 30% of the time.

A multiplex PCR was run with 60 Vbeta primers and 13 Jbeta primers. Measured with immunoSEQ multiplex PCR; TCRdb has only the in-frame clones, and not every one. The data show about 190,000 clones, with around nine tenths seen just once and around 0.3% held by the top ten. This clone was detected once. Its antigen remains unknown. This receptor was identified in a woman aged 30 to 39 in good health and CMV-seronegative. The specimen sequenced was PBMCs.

In nucleotides, the CDR3 is TGTGCCACTAGCTCGAGGAACACCGGGGAGCTGTTTTTT. Translated: CATSSRNTGELFF. This rearrangement joins TRBV11-3 to TRBJ2-2, with D possibly TRBD2 on 5 matching bases. The CDR3 contains 13 residues. CDR1 and CDR2 from the germline V gene are SGHNT and YENEEA. V lost 10 bases, J lost 1 base, and 10 bases lay in between.